This TCR beta chain was recovered during a study of control samples from healthy donors and cancer patients. CDR1 is MGHRA and CDR2 is YSYEKL in the germline V gene. The CDR3 sequence is 14 residues long. V was cut by 0 bases and J by 9 bases, with 12 bases left in between. This table comes from immunoSEQ multiplex PCR, and its TCRdb copy is limited to in-frame clones, with some not included. The sample lists approximately 100,000 clones, about 90% occurring once. Sequencing input: blood. This receptor was taken from a man aged 25-45 years in good health. The chain has TRBV4-1 and TRBJ2-1; D call uncertain. In nucleotides, the CDR3 is TGCGCCAGCAGCCAAGACCCCATGGGTCGTGAGCAGTTCTTC. It translates to CASSQDPMGREQFF.